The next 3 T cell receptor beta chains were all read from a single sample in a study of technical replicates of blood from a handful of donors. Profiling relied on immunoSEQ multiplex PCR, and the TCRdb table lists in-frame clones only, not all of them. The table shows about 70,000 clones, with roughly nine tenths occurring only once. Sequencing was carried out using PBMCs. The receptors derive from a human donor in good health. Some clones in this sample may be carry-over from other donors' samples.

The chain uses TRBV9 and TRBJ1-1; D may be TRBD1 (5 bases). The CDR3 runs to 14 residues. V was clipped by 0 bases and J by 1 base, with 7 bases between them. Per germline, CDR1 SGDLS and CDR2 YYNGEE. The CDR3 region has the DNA TGTGCCAGCAGCGTAGGGGGGGAGAACACTGAAGCTTTCTTT. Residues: CASSVGGENTEAFF.

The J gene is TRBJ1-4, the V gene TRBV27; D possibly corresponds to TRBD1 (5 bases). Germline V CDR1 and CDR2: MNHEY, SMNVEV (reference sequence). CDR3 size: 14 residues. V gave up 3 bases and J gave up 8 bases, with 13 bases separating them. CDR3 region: CASSFGGPREKLFF. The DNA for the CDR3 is TGTGCCAGCAGTTTCGGGGGACCCAGGGAAAAACTGTTTTTT.

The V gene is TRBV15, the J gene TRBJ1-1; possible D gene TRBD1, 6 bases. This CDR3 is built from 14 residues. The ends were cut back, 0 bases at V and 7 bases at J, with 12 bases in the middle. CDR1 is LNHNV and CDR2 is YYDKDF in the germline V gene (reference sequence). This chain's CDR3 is CATSRDHRVDEAFF. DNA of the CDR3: TGTGCCACCAGCAGAGACCACAGGGTCGATGAAGCTTTCTTT. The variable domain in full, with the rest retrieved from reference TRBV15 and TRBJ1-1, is DAMVIQNPRYQVTQFGKPVTLSCSQTLNHNVMYWYQQKSSQAPKLLFHYYDKDFNNEADTPDNFQSRRPNTSFCFLDIRSPGLGDTAMYLCATSRDHRVDEAFFGQGTRLTVV.